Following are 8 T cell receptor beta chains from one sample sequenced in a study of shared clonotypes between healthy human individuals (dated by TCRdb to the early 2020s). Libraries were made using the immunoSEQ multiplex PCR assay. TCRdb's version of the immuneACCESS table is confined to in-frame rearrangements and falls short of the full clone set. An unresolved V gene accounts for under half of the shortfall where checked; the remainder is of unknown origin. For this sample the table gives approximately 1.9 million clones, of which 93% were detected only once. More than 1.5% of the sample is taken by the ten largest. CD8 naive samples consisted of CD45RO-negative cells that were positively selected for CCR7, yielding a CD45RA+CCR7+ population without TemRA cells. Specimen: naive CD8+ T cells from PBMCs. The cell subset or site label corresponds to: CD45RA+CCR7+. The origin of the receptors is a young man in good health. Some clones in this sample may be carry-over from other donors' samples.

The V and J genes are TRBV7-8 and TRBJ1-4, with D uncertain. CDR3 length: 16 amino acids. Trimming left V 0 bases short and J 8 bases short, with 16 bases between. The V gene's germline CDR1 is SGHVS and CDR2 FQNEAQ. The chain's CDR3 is CASSLAVASRGEKLFF. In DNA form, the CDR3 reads TGTGCCAGCAGCTTAGCGGTGGCTTCCAGAGGGGAAAAACTGTTTTTT.

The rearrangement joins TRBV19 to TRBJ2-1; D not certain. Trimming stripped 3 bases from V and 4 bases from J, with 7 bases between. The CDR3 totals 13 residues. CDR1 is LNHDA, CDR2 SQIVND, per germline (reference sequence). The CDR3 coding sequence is TGTGCCAGTAGTATTTATACGTACAATGAGCAGTTCTTC. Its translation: CASSIYTYNEQFF.

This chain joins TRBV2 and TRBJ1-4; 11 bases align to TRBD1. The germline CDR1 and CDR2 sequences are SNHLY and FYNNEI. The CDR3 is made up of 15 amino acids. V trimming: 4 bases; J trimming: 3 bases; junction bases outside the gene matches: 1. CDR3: CASSGGQGANEKLFF. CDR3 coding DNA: TGTGCCAGCAGTGGGGGACAGGGGGCTAATGAAAAACTGTTTTTT.

In DNA form, the CDR3 reads TGTGCCAGCAGCCTGGCGTCTGAAGCTTTCTTT. Its translation is CASSLASEAFF. The rearrangement uses TRBV7-2 and TRBJ1-1; D is unclear. Germline lookup yields CDR1 SGHTA and CDR2 FQGNSA. Trimming stripped 5 bases from V and 6 bases from J, with 7 bases between. The CDR3 has 11 residues. Combining the CDR3 with reference TRBV7-2 and TRBJ1-1 gives the whole variable domain GAGVSQSPSNKVTEKGKDVELRCDPISGHTALYWYRQSLGQGLEFLIYFQGNSAPDKSGLPSDRFSAERTGGSVSTLTIQRTQQEDSAVYLCASSLASEAFFGQGTRLTVV.

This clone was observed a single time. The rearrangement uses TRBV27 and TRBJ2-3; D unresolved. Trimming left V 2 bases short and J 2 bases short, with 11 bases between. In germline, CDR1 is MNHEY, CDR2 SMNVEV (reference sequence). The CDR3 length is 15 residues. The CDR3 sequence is CASSLTLASTDTQYF. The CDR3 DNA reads TGTGCCAGCAGTTTAACTCTGGCGTCCACAGATACGCAGTATTTT.

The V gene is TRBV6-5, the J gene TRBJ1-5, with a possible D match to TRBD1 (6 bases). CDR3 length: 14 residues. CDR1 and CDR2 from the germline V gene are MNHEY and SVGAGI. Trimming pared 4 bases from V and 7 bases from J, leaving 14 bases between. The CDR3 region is CASSSTGIRQPQHF. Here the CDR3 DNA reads TGTGCCAGCAGTTCCACAGGGATTAGGCAGCCCCAGCATTTT.

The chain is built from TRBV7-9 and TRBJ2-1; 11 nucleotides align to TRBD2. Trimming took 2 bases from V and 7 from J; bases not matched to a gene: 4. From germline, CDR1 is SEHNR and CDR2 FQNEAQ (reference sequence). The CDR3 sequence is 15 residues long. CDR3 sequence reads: CASSLTSGSPNEQFF. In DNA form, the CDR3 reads TGTGCCAGCAGCTTAACTAGCGGGAGCCCGAATGAGCAGTTCTTC.

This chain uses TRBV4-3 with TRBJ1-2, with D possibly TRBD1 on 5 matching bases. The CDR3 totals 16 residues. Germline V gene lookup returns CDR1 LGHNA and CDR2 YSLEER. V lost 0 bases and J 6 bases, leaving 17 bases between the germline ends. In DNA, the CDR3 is TGCGCCAGCAGCCAAGATCGGGGGTGGCAGGAGGATGGCTACACCTTC. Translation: CASSQDRGWQEDGYTF.